This record looks at one T cell receptor beta chain sequence and its context. The data derive from a study of sequential checkpoint blockade in melanoma. Using immunoSEQ multiplex PCR, the repertoire was profiled, and TCRdb retains in-frame clones only, with some absent. The sample carries 20,000 to 25,000 clones, roughly 80% recorded once. The treatment here: randomized to nivolumab then ipilimumab (arm A) or the reverse (arm B). The sequence was collected from a human donor with melanoma. The source was CD8+ T cells sorted from blood (inferred from file names), collected from a patient given nivolumab and ipilimumab in sequence.

The CDR3 DNA follows: TGTGCCAGCAGCTTTGGGCAGATGAACACTGAAGCTTTCTTT. Amino acids: CASSFGQMNTEAFF. V and J are TRBV7-2 and TRBJ1-1, with D unresolved. This CDR3 contains 14 residues. With 3 bases removed from V and 0 bases from J, the gap between germline ends came to 8 bases. The V gene's germline CDR1 is SGHTA and CDR2 FQGNSA.